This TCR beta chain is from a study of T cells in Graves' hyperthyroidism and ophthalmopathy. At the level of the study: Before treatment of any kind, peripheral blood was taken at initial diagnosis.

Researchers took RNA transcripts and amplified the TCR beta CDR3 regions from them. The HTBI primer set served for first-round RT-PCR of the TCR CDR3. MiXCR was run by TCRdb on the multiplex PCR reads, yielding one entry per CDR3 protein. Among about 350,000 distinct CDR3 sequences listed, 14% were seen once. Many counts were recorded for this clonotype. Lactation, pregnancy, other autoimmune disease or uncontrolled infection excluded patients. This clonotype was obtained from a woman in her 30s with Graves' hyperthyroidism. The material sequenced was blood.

The DNA of the CDR3 is TGTGCCAGCGCGTATGGTAGCGGGAGAGCAGATACGCAGTATTTT. This translates into CASAYGSGRADTQYF. The gene calls are TRBV7-9 and TRBJ2-3; TRBD2 aligns across 9 bases. The V and J ends lost 8 bases and 4 bases, in that order; junction bases with no gene match: 10. Germline values: CDR1 SEHNR, CDR2 FQNEAQ (reference sequence). This CDR3 has 15 amino acids.